Reported below is one T cell receptor (beta chain). The TCR beta CDR3 regions underwent amplification using RNA transcripts as the source. With the HTBI primer set, the TCR CDR3 went through a first round of RT-PCR. TCRdb re-derived calls from the multiplex PCR reads in MiXCR, one entry per CDR3 protein. The data show around 400,000 distinct CDR3 sequences, around 25% seen once. The source of the sample is a study of T cells in Graves' hyperthyroidism and ophthalmopathy. This CDR3 spans 13 amino acids. Germline V CDR1 and CDR2: SGHAT, FQDESV (reference sequence). The germline V and J ends were trimmed by 6 bases and 1 base, with 7 bases remaining between them.

The sequencing sample was made of blood. This receptor was obtained from a man aged 50 to 59 with Graves' hyperthyroidism. The chain recombines TRBV11-1 with TRBJ1-3, with D hard to call. The CDR3 DNA follows: TGTGCCAGCAGTTTTCAATCTGGAAACACCATATATTTT. This codes for CASSFQSGNTIYF.